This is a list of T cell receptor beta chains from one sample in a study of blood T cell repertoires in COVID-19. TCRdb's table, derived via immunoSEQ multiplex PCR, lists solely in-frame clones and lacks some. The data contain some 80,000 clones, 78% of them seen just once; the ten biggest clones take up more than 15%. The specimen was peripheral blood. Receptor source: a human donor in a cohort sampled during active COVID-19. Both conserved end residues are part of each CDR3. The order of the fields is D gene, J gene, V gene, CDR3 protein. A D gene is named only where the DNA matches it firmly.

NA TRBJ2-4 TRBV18 CASSPVGVAKNIQYF
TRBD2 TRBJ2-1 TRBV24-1 CATSDLAGSNEQFF
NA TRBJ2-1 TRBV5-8 CASSLRQGETAYNEQFF
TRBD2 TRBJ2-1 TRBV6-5 CASSYSPAGSYNEQFF
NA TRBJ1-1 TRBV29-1 CSVVGGLRAEAFF
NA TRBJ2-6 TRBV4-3 CASSQRTLSQDTNVLTF
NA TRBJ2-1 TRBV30 CAWSKGGGRYNEQFF
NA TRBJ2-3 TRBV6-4 CASSPTEYRRTDTQYF
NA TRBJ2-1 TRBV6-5 CASNPPDNEQFF
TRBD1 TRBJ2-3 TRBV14 CASSYPGKDRGQGTQYF
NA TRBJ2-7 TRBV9 CASSVRAGQTYEQYF
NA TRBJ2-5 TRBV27 CASSVGGAETQYF
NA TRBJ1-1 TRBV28 CASSIRGNVEAFF
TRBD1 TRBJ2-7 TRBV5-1 CASSLAMGQLSYEQYF
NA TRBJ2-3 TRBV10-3 CATSRVTDTQYF
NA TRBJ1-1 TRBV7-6 CASSLAQRTEAFF
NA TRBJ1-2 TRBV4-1 CASSQVFAEVVGYTF
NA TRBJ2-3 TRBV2 CASRAGHTGGTQYF
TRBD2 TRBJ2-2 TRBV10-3 CAIREVLAGGHNTGELFF